This T cell receptor beta chain originates from a study of CD4 T cells in relation to SARS-CoV-2 and coronaviruses. As concerns this clone: Its cognate antigen is unknown.

The unexposed donors gave CD4+ T cells in about 2010-2019, prior to COVID-19. The cells were cultured for about ten days before CD4+ T cells were isolated. The method was immunoSEQ multiplex PCR; TCRdb's version includes in-frame clones alone and lacks a portion of them. Among 20,000 to 25,000 clones listed, about 80% were seen once. The TCR was taken from a human donor in good health. Sequences were obtained from CD4+ T cells from PBMCs, cultured in vitro.

Written as DNA, the CDR3 is TGTGCCAGCAGTCAGGGATATGAAGCTTTCTTT. Translating gives CASSQGYEAFF. This rearrangement joins TRBV27 to TRBJ1-1; D is perhaps TRBD1 (5 bases). With 5 bases removed from V and 7 bases from J, the gap between germline ends came to 8 bases. The V gene's germline CDR1 is MNHEY and CDR2 SMNVEV (reference sequence). This CDR3 region has 11 residues.